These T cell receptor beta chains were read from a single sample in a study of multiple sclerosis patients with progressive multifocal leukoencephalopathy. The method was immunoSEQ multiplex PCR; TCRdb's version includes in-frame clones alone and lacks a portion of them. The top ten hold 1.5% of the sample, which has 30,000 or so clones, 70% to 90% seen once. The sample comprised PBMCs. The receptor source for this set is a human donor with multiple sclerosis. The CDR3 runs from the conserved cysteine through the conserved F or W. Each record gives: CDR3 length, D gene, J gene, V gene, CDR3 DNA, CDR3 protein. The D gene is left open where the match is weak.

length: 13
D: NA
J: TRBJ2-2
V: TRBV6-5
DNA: TGTGCCAGCAGTTTAGATTCCACCGGGGAGCTGTTTTTT
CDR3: CASSLDSTGELFF

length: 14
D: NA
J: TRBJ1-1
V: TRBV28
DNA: TGTGCCAGCAGTTCCGCCCCCCCAGGGCCTGAAGCTTTCTTT
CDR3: CASSSAPPGPEAFF

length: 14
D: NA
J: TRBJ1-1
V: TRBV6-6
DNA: TGTGCCAGCAGTCCGTTACAGGGTTACACTGAAGCTTTCTTT
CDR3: CASSPLQGYTEAFF

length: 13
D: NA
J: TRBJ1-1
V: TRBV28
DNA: TGTGCCAGCAGTTTTACGGTGTCGATTAAAGCTTTCTTT
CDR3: CASSFTVSIKAFF

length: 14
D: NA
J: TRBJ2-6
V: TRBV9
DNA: TGTGCCAGCAGCGTTGAGCCTGGGGCCAACGTCCTGACTTTC
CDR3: CASSVEPGANVLTF

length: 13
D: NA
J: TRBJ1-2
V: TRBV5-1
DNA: TGCGCCAGCAGCTTACACGGAGACTATGGCTACACCTTC
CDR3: CASSLHGDYGYTF

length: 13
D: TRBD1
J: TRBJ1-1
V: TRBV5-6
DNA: TGTGCCAGCAGGTTACGGACAGGGTTTCGGGCTTTCTTT
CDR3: CASRLRTGFRAFF

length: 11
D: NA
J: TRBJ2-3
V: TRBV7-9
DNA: TGTGCCAGCAGCCAGTCAGATACGCAGTATTTT
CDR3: CASSQSDTQYF

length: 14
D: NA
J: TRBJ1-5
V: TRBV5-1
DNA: TGCGCCAGCAGCCCAGGGACCGGGAATCAGCCCCAGCATTTT
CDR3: CASSPGTGNQPQHF

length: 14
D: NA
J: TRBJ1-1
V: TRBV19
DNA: TGTGCCAGTAGACCTCCAGGGACCAACACTGAAGCTTTCTTT
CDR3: CASRPPGTNTEAFF

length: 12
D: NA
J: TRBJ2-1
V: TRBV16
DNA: TGTGCCAGCAGCCAAAACAGGGTTGAGCAGTTCTTC
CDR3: CASSQNRVEQFF

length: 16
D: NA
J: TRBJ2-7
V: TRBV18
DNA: TGTGCCAGCTCACCCCCGAGACTATCCGAGTCCTACGAGCAGTACTTC
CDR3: CASSPPRLSESYEQYF

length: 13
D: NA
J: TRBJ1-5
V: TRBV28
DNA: TGTGCCAGCAGCAGAAGGCTGAATCAGCCCCAGCATTTT
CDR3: CASSRRLNQPQHF

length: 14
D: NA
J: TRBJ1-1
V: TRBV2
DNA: TGTGCCAGCAGGGGGGTACATATGAACACTGAAGCTTTCTTT
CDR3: CASRGVHMNTEAFF

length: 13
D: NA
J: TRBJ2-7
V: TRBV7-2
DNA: TGTGCCAGCAGCTTATCAGGACCCTACGAGCAGTACTTC
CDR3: CASSLSGPYEQYF

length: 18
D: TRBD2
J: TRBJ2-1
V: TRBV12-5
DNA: TGTGCTAGTGGTTTGGTAACTGGGGGACTAGCTACTTACAATGAGCAGTTCTTC
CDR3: CASGLVTGGLATYNEQFF